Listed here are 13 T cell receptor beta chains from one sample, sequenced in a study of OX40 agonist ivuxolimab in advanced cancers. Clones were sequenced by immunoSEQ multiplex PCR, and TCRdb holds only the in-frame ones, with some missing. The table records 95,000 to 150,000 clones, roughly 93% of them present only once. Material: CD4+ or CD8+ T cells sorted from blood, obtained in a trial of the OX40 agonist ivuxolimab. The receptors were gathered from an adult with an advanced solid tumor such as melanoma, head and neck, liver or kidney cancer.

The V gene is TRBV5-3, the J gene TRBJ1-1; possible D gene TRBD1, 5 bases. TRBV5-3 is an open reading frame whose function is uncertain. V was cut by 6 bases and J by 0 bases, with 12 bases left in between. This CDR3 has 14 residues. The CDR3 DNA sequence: TGTGCCAGAATTGGGGGGAAGATGAACACTGAAGCTTTCTTT. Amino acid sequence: CARIGGKMNTEAFF.

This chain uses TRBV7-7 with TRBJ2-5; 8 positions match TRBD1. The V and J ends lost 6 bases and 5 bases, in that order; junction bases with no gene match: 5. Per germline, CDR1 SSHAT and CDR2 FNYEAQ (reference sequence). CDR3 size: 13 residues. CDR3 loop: CASRAGGTETQYF. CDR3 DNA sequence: TGTGCCAGCAGGGCAGGGGGCACGGAGACCCAGTACTTC.

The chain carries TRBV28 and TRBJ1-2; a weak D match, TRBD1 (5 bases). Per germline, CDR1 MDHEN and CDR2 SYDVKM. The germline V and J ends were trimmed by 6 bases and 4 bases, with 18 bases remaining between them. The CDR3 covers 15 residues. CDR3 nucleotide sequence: TGTGCCAGCAGCGAACCCCAGAGGGGCGGCTATGGCTACACCTTC. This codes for CASSEPQRGGYGYTF.

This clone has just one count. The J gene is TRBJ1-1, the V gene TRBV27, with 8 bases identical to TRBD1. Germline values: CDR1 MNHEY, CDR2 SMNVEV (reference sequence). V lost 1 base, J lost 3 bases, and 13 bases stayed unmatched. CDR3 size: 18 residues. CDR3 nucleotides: TGTGCCAGCAGTTTATTTGAGCCGGACAGGGATTTCGACACTGAAGCTTTCTTT. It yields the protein CASSLFEPDRDFDTEAFF.

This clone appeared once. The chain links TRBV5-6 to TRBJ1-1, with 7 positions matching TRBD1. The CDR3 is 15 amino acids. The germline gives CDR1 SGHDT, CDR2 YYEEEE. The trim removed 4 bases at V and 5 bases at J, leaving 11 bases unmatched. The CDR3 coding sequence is TGTGCCAGCAGCCCGACGACAGGGTTGGGAACTGAAGCTTTCTTT. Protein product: CASSPTTGLGTEAFF.

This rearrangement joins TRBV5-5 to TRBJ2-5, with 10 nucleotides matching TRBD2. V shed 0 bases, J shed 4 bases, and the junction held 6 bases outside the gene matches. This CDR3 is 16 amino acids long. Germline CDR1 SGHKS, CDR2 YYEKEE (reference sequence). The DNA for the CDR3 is TGTGCCAGCAGCTTGGAGCTAGCGGGAGTCGGAGAGACCCAGTACTTC. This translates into CASSLELAGVGETQYF.

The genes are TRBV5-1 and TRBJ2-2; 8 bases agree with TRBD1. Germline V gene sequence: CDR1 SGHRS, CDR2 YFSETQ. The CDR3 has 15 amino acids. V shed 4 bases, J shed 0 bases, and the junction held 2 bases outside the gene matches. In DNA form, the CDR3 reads TGCGCCAGCAGCCGGGACAGGCCGAACACCGGGGAGCTGTTTTTT. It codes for CASSRDRPNTGELFF.

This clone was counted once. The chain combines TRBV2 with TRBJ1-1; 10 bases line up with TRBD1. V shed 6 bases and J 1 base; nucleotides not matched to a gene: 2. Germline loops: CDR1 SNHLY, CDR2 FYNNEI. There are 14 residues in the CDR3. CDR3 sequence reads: CASRGQGTNTEAFF. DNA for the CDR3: TGTGCCAGCAGGGGACAGGGGACGAACACTGAAGCTTTCTTT.

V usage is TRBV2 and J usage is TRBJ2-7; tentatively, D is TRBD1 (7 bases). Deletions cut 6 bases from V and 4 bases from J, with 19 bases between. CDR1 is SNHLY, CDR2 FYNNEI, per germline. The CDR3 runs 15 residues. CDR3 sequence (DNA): TGTGCCAGCAGGGACCGACAGGGACTGACGTACGAGCAGTACTTC. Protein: CASRDRQGLTYEQYF.

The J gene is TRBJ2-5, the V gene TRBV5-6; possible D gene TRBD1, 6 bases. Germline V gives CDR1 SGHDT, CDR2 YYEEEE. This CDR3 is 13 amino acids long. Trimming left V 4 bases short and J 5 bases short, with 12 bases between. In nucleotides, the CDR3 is TGTGCCAGCAGCCCGAGGGGGTCGGAGACCCAGTACTTC. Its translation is CASSPRGSETQYF.

CDR3 in DNA: TGTGCCAGCACCCTACTCCTGGAGGGCTACACCTTC. This encodes CASTLLLEGYTF. The chain recombines TRBV2 with TRBJ1-2; the D is unclear. Trimming stripped 7 bases from V and 8 bases from J, with 14 bases between. The V gene's germline CDR1 is SNHLY and CDR2 FYNNEI. This CDR3 region has 12 residues.

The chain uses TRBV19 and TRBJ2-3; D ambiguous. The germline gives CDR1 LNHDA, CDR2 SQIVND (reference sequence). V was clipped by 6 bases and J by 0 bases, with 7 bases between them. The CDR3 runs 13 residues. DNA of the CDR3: TGTGCCAGTAGCCTGACTAGCACAGATACGCAGTATTTT. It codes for CASSLTSTDTQYF.

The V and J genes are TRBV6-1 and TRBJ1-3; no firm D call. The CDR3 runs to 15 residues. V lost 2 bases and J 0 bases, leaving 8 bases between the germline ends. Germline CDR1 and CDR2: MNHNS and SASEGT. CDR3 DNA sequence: TGTGCCAGCAGTGAACCGGTCCTCTCTGGAAACACCATATATTTT. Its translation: CASSEPVLSGNTIYF.